A single T cell receptor beta chain is shown here with its context. This clone was recorded only once. It has no known antigen specificity. Base quality data are lacking; no much larger clone is found one base away. The CDR3 spans 14 residues, from the cysteine through the phenylalanine. Solely the CDR3 DNA is kept, with 42 bases framed from the first base. V and J lose 0 bases and 5 bases, and a span of 10 bases separates them. CDR1 and CDR2 (KGHSH, LQKENI) derive from the germline V gene. For sequencing of the TCRbeta CDR3 region, genomic DNA was extracted from the sorted cells. The immunoSEQ Assay was used for sequencing of TCRbeta CDR3 regions. TCRdb took this table from immuneACCESS and kept in-frame rearrangements with V and J called. Such tables lack part of the clones; where checked against another copy, unresolved V genes explain under half of the gap, and the rest is unexplained. This sample has about 83,000 clones in its table, and about 88% of those were observed once. The ten most abundant clones make up approximately 7.4% of the sample.

Patients with a history of autoimmune disease or receiving systemic immunosuppression were excluded from the trial. Peripheral blood for TCR sequencing was collected from all dose cohorts at baseline, on cycle 4 day 1, and on cycle 7 day 1. The samples were taken from a phase I, first-in-human, multicenter, open-label dose-escalation trial of ivuxolimab. The trial enrolled adults with locally advanced or metastatic head and neck squamous cell, hepatocellular, melanoma or renal cell carcinoma. Before TCR sequencing, CD4+ T cells and CD8+ T cells were sorted from peripheral blood as separate populations. This sample is drawn from a study of OX40 agonist ivuxolimab in advanced cancers. General notes on the study: Ivuxolimab was an agonistic, fully human IgG2 monoclonal antibody directed against OX40 (CD134), a costimulatory receptor. Peripheral TCRbeta sequencing was intended to test whether TCR sequence diversity was altered and clonal T-cell expansion was caused by ivuxolimab. In the dose-escalation cohort, over 65% of patients were male, and the mean age was around 60 years, with a range of about 23 to 85. Prior anti-PD-1, anti-PD-L1 or anti-CTLA-4 therapy was permitted, and approximately 40% of dose-escalation patients had received checkpoint inhibitors. Partial responses occurred in three dose-escalation patients, of whom one had hepatocellular carcinoma and two had cutaneous melanoma. Intravenous ivuxolimab was administered to patients every 2 weeks at six dose levels: 0.01, 0.1, 0.3, 1.5, 3 and 10 mg/kg. The paper covers the monotherapy dose-escalation part of the phase I ivuxolimab trial, which included N = 52 patients. Of the 50 to 55 dose-escalation patients, hepatocellular carcinoma was present in around 19, melanoma in about 15, renal cell carcinoma in 9 and head and neck cancer in 9.

The paper as a whole reports these results and caveats: Which antigens the clonally expanded peripheral T cells were specific for was not determined. At doses from 0.1 to 3.0 mg/kg, clonal expansion was seen in both CD4+ and CD8+ blood T cells between baseline and week 6. Low levels of normalized T-cell clonal expansion were also seen in some nonresponding patients. In the 0.1-3.0 mg/kg groups, partial responders had among the lowest normalized peripheral clonal expansion, particularly in CD8+ T cells. On average, CD8+ T cells showed more expanded clones than CD4+ T cells after ivuxolimab.

This sequence originates from an adult with an advanced solid tumor such as melanoma, head and neck, liver or kidney cancer. Sequencing used CD4+ or CD8+ T cells sorted from blood, obtained in a trial of the OX40 agonist ivuxolimab. The sequence links TRBV18 to TRBJ1-1, with the D gene call left open. CDR3 loop: CASSPPQDGTEAFF. The sequenced DNA is TGTGCCAGCTCACCACCGCAGGATGGGACTGAAGCTTTCTTT.